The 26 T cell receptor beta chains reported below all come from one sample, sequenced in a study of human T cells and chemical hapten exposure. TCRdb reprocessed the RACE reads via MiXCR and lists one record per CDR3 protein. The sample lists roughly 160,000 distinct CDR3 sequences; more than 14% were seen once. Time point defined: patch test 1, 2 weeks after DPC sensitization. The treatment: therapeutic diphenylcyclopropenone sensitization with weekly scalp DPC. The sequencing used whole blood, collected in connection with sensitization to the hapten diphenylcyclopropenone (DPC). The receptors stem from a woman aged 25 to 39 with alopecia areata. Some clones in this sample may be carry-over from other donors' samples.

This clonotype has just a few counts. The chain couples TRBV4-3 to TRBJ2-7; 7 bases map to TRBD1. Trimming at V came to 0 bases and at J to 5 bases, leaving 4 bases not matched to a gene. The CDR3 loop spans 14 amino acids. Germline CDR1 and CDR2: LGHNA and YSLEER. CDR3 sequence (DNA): TGCGCCAGCAGCCAAGACTCAGACAGGGACGAGCAGTACTTC. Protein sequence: CASSQDSDRDEQYF.

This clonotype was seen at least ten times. Here the CDR3 reads CSVELEIADQETQYF. The CDR3 DNA follows: TGCAGCGTTGAACTGGAAATAGCGGACCAAGAGACCCAGTACTTC. The genes are TRBV29-1 and TRBJ2-5, with D perhaps matching TRBD2 (6 bases). V lost 2 bases and J 0 bases, leaving 13 bases between the germline ends. This CDR3 has 15 residues. Germline V gene data show CDR1 as SQVTM and CDR2 as ANQGSEA. Drawing the rest from reference TRBV29-1 and TRBJ2-5, the complete variable domain is SAVISQKPSRDICQRGTSLTIQCQVDSQVTMMFWYRQQPGQSLTLIATANQGSEATYESGFVIDKFPISRPNLTFSTLTVSNMSPEDSSIYLCSVELEIADQETQYFGPGTRLLVL.

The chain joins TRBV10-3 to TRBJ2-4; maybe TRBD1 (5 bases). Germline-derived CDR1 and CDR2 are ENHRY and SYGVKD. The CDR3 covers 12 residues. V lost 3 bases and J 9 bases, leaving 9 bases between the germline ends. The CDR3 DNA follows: TGTGCCATCAGTGACAGGGATACCATTCAGTACTTC. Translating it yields CAISDRDTIQYF.

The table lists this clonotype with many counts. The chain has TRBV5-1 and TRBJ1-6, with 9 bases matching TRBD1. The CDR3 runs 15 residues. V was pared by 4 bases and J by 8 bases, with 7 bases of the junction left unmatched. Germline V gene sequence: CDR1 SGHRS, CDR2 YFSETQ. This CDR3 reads CASSLWTGADSPLHF. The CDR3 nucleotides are TGCGCCAGCAGCCTATGGACAGGGGCGGATTCACCCCTCCACTTT.

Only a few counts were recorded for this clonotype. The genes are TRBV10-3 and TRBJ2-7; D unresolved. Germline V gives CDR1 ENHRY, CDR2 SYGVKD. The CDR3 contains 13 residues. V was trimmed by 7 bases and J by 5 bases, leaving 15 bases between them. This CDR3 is CAIKGLPDDEQYF. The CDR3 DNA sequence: TGTGCCATCAAAGGCCTCCCCGACGACGAGCAGTACTTC.

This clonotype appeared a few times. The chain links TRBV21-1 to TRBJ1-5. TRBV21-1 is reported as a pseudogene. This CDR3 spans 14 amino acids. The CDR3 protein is CASSKGDPNQPQHF. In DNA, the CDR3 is TGTGCCAGCAGCAAGGGAGACCCGAATCAGCCCCAGCATTTT.

The CDR3 DNA sequence: TGTGCCAGCAGCTTAAGTGACAGTTCCTACGAGCAGTACTTC. Translating gives CASSLSDSSYEQYF. This chain uses TRBV7-2 with TRBJ2-7; weak D call: TRBD1 (5 bases). The CDR3 extends over 14 amino acids. CDR1 is SGHTA, CDR2 FQGNSA, per germline. Trimming shortened V by 2 bases and J by 1 base, and 9 bases separated the two germline ends.

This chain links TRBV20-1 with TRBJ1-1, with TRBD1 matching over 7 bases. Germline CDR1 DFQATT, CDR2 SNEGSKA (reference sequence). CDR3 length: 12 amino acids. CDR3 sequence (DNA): TGCAGGTCCGGGACAGAGGGGACTGAAGCTTTCTTT. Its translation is CRSGTEGTEAFF.

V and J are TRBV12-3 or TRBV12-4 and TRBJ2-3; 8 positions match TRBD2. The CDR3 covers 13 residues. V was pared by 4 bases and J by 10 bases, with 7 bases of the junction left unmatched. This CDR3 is CASSSQTSAAQYF. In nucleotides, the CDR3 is TGTGCCAGCAGTTCCCAGACTAGCGCGGCGCAGTATTTT.

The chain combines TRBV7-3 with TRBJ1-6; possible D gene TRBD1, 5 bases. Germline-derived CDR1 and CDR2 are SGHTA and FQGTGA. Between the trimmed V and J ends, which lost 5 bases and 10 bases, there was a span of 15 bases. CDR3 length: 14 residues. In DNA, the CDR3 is TGTGCCAGCAGCCTTACGGGGGAGGGGTCACCCCTCCACTTT. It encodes CASSLTGEGSPLHF.

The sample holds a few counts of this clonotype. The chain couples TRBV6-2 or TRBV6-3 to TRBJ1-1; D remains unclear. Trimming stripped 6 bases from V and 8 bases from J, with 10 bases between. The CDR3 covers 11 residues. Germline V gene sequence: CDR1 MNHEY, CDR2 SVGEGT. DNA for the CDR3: TGTGCCAGCAGGGATCAGACCGAAGCTTTCTTT. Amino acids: CASRDQTEAFF.

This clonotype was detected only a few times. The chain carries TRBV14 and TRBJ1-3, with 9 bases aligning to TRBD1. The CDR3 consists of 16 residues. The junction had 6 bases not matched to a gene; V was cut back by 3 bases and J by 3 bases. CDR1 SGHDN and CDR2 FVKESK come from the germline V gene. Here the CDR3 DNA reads TGTGCCAGCAGCCACAAACAGGGGGCAAGTGGAAACACCATATATTTT. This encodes CASSHKQGASGNTIYF. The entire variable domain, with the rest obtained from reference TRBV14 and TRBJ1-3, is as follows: EAGVTQFPSHSVIEKGQTVTLRCDPISGHDNLYWYRRVMGKEIKFLLHFVKESKQDESGMPNNRFLAERTGGTYSTLKVQPAELEDSGVYFCASSHKQGASGNTIYFGEGSWLTVV.

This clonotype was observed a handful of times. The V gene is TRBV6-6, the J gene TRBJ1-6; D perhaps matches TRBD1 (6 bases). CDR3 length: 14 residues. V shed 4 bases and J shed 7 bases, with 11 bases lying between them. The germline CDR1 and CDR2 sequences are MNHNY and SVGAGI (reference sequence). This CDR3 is CASSSQGPNSPLHF. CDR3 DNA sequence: TGTGCCAGCAGTTCACAGGGCCCAAATTCACCCCTCCACTTT.

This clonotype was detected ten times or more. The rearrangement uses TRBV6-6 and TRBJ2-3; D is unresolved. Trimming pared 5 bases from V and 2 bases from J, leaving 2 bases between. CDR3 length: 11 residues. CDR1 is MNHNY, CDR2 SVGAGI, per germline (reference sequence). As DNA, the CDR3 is TGTGCCAGCAGTGACACAGATACGCAGTATTTT. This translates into CASSDTDTQYF.

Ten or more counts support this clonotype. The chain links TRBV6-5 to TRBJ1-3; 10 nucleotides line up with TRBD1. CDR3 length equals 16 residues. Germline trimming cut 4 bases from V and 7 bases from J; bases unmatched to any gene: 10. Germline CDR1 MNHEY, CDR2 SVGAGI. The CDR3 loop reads CASSFIAGGQGNTIYF. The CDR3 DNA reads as TGTGCCAGCAGTTTCATCGCCGGGGGACAGGGGAACACCATATATTTT.

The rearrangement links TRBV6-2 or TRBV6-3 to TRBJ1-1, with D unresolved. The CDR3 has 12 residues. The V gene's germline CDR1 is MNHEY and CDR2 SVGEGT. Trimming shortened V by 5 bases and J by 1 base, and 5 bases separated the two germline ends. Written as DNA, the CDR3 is TGTGCCAGCAGTGATAGGAACACTGAAGCTTTCTTT. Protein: CASSDRNTEAFF.

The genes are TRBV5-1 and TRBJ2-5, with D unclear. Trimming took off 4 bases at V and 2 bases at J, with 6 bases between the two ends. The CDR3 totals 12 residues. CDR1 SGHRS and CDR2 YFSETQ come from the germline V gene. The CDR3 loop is CASSQDQETQYF. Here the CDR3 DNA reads TGCGCCAGCAGCCAGGATCAAGAGACCCAGTACTTC.

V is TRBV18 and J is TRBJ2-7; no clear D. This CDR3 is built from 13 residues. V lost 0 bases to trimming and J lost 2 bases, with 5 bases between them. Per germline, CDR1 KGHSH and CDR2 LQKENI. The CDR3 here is CASSPPDTYEQYF. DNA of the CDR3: TGTGCCAGCTCACCACCCGACACCTACGAGCAGTACTTC.

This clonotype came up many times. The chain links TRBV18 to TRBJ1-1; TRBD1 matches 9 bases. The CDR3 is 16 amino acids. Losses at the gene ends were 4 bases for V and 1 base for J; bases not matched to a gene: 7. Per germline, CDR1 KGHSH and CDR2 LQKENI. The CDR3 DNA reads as TGTGCCAGCTCACGGGACAGGGATATTCGGAACACTGAAGCTTTCTTT. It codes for CASSRDRDIRNTEAFF.

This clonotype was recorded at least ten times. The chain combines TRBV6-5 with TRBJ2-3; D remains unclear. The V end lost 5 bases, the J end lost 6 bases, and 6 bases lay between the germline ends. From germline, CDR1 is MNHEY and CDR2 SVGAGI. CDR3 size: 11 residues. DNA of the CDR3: TGTGCCAGCAGTACCATTGATACGCAGTATTTT. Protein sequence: CASSTIDTQYF.

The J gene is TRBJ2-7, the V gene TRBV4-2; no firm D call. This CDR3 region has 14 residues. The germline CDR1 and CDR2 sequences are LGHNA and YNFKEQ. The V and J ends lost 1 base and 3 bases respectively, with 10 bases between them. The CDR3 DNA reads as TGTGCCAGCAGCCAAGGATGGTCTGACTACGAGCAGTACTTC. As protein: CASSQGWSDYEQYF.

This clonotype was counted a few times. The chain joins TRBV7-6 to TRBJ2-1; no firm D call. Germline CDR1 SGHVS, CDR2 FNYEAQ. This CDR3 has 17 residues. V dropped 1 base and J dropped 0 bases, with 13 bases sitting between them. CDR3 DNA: TGTGCCAGCAGCTTAGTTTTAGGCCAATACTCCTACAATGAGCAGTTCTTC. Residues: CASSLVLGQYSYNEQFF.

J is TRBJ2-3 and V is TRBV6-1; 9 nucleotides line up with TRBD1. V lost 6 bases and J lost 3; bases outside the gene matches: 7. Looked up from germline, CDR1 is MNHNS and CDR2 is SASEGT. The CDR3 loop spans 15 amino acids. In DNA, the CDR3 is TGTGCCAGCAGGGAGGACAGGGGAAGGACAGATACGCAGTATTTT. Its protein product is CASREDRGRTDTQYF.

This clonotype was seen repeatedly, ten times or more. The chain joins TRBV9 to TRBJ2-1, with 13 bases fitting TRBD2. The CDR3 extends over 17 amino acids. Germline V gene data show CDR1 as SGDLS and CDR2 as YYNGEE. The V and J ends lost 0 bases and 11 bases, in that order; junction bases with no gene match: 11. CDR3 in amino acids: CASSVGPLAGGRSKQFF. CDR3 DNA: TGTGCCAGCAGCGTAGGGCCACTAGCGGGGGGGCGTTCGAAGCAGTTCTTC.

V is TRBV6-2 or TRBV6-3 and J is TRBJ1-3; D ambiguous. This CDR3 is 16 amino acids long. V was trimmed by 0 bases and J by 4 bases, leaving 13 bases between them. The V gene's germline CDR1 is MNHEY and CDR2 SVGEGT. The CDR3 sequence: CASSYSKGFGGNTIYF. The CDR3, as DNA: TGTGCCAGCAGTTACTCGAAAGGGTTCGGAGGAAACACCATATATTTT.

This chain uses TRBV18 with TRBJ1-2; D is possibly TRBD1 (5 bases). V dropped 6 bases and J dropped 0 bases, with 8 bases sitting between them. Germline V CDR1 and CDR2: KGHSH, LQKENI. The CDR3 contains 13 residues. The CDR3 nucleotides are TGTGCCAGCTCCCGGGGGGCTAACTATGGCTACACCTTC. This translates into CASSRGANYGYTF.